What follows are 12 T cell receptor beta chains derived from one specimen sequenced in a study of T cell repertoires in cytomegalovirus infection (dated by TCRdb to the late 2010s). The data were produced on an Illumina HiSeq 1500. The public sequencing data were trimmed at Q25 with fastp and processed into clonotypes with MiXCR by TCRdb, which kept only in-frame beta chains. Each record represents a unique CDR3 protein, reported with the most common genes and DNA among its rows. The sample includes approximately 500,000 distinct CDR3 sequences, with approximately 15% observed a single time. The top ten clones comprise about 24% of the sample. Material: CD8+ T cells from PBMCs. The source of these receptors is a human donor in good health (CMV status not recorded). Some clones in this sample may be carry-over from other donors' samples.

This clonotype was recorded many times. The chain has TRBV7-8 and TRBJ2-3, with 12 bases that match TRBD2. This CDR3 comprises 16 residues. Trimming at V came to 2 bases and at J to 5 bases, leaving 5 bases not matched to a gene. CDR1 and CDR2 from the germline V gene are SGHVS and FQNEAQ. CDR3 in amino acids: CASSLRLAGELDTQYF. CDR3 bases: TGTGCCAGCAGCTTACGACTAGCGGGAGAGTTAGATACGCAGTATTTT.

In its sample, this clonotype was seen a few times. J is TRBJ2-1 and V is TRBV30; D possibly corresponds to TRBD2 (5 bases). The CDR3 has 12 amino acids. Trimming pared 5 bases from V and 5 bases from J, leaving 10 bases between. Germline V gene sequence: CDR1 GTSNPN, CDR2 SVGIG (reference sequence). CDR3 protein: CAWGEGNNEQFF. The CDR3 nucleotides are TGTGCCTGGGGAGAGGGAAACAATGAGCAGTTCTTC.

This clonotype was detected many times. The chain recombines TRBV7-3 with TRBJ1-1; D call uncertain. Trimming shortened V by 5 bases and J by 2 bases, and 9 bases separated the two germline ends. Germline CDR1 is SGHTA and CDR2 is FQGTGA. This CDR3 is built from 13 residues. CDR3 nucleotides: TGTGCCAGCAGCCCCCTACCAAACACTGAAGCTTTCTTT. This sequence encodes CASSPLPNTEAFF.

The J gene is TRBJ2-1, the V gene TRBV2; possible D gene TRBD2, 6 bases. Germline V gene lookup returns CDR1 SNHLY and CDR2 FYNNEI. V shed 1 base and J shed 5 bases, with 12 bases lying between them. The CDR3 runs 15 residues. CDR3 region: CASSEDGSGHNEQFF. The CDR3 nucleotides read TGTGCCAGCAGTGAAGACGGGAGCGGCCACAATGAGCAGTTCTTC. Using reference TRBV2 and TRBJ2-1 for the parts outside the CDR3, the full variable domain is EPEVTQTPSHQVTQMGQEVILRCVPISNHLYFYWYRQILGQKVEFLVSFYNNEISEKSEIFDDQFSVERPDGSNFTLKIRSTKLEDSAMYFCASSEDGSGHNEQFFGPGTRLTVL.

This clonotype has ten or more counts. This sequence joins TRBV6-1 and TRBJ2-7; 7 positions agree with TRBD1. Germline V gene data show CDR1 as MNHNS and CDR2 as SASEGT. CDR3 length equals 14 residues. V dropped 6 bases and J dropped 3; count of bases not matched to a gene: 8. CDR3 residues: CASSPGTAIYEQYF. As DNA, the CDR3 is TGTGCCAGCAGCCCCGGGACAGCGATCTACGAGCAGTACTTC.

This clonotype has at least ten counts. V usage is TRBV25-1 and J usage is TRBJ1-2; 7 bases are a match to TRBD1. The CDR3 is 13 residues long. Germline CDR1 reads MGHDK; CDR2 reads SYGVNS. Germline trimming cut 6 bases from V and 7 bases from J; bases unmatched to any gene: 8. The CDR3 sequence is CASSDREEFGYTF. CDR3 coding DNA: TGTGCCAGCAGCGACAGGGAGGAGTTTGGCTACACCTTC.

The DNA for the CDR3 is TGTGCCAGCCTCCTTGGGGACACCGGGGAGCTGTTTTTT. Amino acid sequence: CASLLGDTGELFF. The rearrangement joins TRBV28 to TRBJ2-2; D unclear. Germline CDR1 reads MDHEN; CDR2 reads SYDVKM. The CDR3 is made up of 13 amino acids. V was clipped by 8 bases and J by 3 bases, with 10 bases between them.

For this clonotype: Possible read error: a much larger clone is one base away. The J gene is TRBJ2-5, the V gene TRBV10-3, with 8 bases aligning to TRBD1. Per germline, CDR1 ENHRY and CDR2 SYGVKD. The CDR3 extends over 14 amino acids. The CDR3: CAIIEPGQDLAQYF. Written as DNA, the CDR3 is TGTGCCATCATTGAGCCGGGACAGGACCTTGCCCAGTACTTC.

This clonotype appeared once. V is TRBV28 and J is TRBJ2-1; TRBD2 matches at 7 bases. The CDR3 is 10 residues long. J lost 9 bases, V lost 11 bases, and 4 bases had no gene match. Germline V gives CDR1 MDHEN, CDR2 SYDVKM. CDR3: CAGGGSEQFF. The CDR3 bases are TGTGCCGGGGGGGGGAGTGAGCAGTTCTTC.

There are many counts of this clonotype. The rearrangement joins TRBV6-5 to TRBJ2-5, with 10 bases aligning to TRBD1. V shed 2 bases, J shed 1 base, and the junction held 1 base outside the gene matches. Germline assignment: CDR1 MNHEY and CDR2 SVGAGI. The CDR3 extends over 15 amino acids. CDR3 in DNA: TGTGCCAGCAGTTACGACAGGGGGCCCCAAGAGACCCAGTACTTC. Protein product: CASSYDRGPQETQYF.

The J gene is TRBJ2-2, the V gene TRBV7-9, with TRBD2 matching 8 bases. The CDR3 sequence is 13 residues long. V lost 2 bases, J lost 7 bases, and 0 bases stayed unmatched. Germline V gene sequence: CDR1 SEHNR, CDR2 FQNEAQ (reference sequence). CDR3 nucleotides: TGTGCCAGCAGCTTAACTAGCGGCGGGGAGCTGTTTTTT. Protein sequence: CASSLTSGGELFF. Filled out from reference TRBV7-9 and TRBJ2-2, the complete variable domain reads DTGVSQNPRHKITKRGQNVTFRCDPISEHNRLYWYRQTLGQGPEFLTYFQNEAQLEKSRLLSDRFSAERPKGSFSTLEIQRTEQGDSAMYLCASSLTSGGELFFGEGSRLTVL.

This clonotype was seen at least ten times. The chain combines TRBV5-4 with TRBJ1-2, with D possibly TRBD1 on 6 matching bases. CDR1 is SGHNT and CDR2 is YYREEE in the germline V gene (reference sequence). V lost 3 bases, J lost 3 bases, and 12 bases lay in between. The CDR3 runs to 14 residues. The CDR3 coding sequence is TGTGCCAGCAGCTCTTCAACAGGGTACTATGGCTACACCTTC. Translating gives CASSSSTGYYGYTF.